The following is a T cell receptor beta chain sequence with its context. Its target is unknown. These data come from a study of shared clonotypes between healthy human individuals. The V and J ends lost 3 bases and 7 bases, in that order; junction bases with no gene match: 13. This CDR3 spans 17 amino acids. The germline V gene has CDR1 LGHNA and CDR2 YNFKEQ. Memory CD4+ cells were the fraction left after CD45RA+ naive selection. Sequencing was performed with immunoSEQ multiplex PCR; in TCRdb, only in-frame clones are kept and a portion is missing. The data hold more than 400,000 clones, with roughly 95% observed a single time. Points from the study as a whole: Approximately 5% was the fraction of naive CD4 clonotypes found shared across four donors.

This clonotype originated in a woman in her thirties in good health. The source material was naive CD4+ T cells sorted from blood. The subset: CD45RA+ positively selected. The chain couples TRBV4-2 to TRBJ2-1; 9 nucleotides match TRBD1. The CDR3 reads CASSHIRDRATWNEQFF. The CDR3 DNA sequence: TGTGCCAGCAGCCACATCCGGGACAGGGCGACATGGAATGAGCAGTTCTTC.